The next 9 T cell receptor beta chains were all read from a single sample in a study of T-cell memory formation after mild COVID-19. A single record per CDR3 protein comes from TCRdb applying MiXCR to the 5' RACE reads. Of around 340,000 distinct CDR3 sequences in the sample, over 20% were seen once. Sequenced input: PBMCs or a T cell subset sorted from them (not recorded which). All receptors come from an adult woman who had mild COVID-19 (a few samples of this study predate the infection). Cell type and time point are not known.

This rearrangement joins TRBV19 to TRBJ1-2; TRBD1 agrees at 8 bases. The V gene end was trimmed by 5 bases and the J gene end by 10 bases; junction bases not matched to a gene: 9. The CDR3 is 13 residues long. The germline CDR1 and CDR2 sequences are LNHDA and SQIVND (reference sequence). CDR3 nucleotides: TGTGCCAGTAGTCACCGGACAGGGACTGACTACACCTTC. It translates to CASSHRTGTDYTF.

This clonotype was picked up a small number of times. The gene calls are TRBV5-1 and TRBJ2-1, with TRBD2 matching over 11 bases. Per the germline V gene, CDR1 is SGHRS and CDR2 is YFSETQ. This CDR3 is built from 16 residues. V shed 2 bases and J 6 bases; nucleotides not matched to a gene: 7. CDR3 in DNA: TGCGCCAGCAGCTTTATGCTAGCGGGGGGAAGCAATGAGCAGTTCTTC. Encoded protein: CASSFMLAGGSNEQFF.

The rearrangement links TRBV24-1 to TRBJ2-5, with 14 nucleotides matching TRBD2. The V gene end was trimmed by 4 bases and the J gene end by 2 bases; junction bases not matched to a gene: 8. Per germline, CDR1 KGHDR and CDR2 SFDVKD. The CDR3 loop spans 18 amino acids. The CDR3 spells CATSEPRGLAGAQETQYF. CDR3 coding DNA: TGTGCCACCAGTGAACCCAGGGGACTAGCGGGGGCGCAAGAGACCCAGTACTTC.

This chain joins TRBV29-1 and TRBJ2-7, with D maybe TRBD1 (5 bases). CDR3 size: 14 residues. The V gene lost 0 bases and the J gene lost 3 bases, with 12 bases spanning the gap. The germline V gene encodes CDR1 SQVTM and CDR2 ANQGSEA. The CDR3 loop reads CSVEDPQGGYEQYF. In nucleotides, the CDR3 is TGCAGCGTTGAAGACCCTCAGGGTGGCTACGAGCAGTACTTC.

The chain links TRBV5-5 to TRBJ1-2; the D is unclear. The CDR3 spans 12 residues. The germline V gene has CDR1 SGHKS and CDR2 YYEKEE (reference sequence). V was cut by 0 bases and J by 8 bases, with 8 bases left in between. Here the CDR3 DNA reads TGTGCCAGCAGCTTGGAGGGAGTAGGCTACACCTTC. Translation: CASSLEGVGYTF.

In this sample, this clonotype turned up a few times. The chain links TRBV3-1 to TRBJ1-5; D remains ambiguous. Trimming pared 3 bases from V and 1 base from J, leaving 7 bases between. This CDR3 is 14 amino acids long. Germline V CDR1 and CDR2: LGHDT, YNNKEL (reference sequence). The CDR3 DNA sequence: TGTGCCAGCAGCCAGGGGATAAGCAATCAGCCCCAGCATTTT. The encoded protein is CASSQGISNQPQHF.

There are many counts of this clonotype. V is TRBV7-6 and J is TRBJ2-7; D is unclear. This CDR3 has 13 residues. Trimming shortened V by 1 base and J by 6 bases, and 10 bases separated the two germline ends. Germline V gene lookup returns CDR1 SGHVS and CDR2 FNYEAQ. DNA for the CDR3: TGTGCCAGCAGCTTAGGACCCCCCGCCGAGCAGTACTTC. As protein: CASSLGPPAEQYF.

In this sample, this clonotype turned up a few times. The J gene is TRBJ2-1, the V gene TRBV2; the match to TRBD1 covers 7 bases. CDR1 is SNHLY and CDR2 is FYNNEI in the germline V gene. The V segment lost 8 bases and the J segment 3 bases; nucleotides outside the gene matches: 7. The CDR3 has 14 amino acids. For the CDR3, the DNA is TGTGCCAGCTCAGACAGGGACCTCTACAATGAGCAGTTCTTC. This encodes CASSDRDLYNEQFF.

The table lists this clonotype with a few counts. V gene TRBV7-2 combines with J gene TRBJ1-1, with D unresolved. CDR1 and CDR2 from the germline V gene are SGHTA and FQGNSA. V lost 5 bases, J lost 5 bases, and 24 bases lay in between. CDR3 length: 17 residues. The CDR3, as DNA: TGTGCCAGCAGCACAAACCCTCTCGGAGGGAGAGGAACTGAAGCTTTCTTT. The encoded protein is CASSTNPLGGRGTEAFF.